This TCR beta chain was recovered during a study of shared clonotypes between healthy human individuals. Measured with immunoSEQ multiplex PCR; TCRdb has only the in-frame clones, and not every one. Among around 100,000 clones listed, around 73% were seen once. This CDR3 region has 13 residues. CDR1 and CDR2 (germline): MNHEY, SMNVEV (reference sequence). V lost 6 bases, J lost 4 bases, and 13 bases lay in between. The TCR was taken from a woman under 40 in good health. Input material: memory CD8+ T cells sorted from blood. Subset indicated: CD45RO+ cells pooled with CCR7-negative TemRA cells. The V and J genes are TRBV27 and TRBJ2-7; D gene ambiguous. Here the CDR3 reads CASSLSRAYEQYF. As DNA, the CDR3 is TGTGCCAGCAGCCTCTCTAGGGCGTACGAGCAGTACTTC.